What follows are 4 T cell receptor beta chains derived from one specimen sequenced in a study of blood T cell repertoires in COVID-19. The repertoire was sequenced with immunoSEQ multiplex PCR; TCRdb's copy has only in-frame clones and lacks some. The profile shows under 200,000 clones, more than 85% of them singletons. The sequenced sample was peripheral blood. These receptors all stem from a man in his fifties with acute or convalescent COVID-19.

This clone was detected only a few times. The V call is TRBV18, the J call TRBJ2-1; 7 nucleotides match TRBD2. CDR3 length equals 13 residues. Losses at the gene ends were 6 bases for V and 6 bases for J; bases not matched to a gene: 5. Germline V gene data show CDR1 as KGHSH and CDR2 as LQKENI. CDR3 bases: TGTGCCAGCTCCGGGGGAGGGGCCAATGAGCAGTTCTTC. Protein: CASSGGGANEQFF. The full variable domain, in which reference TRBV18 and TRBJ2-1 provide the parts outside the CDR3, is NAGVMQNPRHLVRRRGQEARLRCSPMKGHSHVYWYRQLPEEGLKFMVYLQKENIIDESGMPKERFSAEFPKEGPSILRIQQVVRGDSAAYFCASSGGGANEQFFGPGTRLTVL.

The table lists this clone with a count of one. The CDR3 region is CASSQVHPAKNIQYF. DNA of the CDR3: TGTGCCAGCAGCCAAGTACACCCCGCCAAAAACATTCAGTACTTC. This chain connects TRBV3-1 (or the pseudogene TRBV3-2) to TRBJ2-4; D remains ambiguous. Germline lookup yields CDR1 LGHDT and CDR2 YNNKEL (reference sequence). CDR3 length: 15 residues. V was clipped by 1 base and J by 1 base, with 8 bases between them.

The gene calls are TRBV5-6 and TRBJ2-5; no definite D call. Trimming took 2 bases from V and 3 from J, leaving 5 bases between them. This CDR3 region has 12 residues. Germline V gives CDR1 SGHDT, CDR2 YYEEEE. CDR3 sequence: CASSLLEETQYF. The CDR3 bases are TGTGCCAGCAGCTTACTGGAAGAGACCCAGTACTTC.

The J gene is TRBJ1-4, the V gene TRBV6-4; 7 nucleotides match TRBD1. The V gene end was trimmed by 6 bases and the J gene end by 8 bases; junction bases not matched to a gene: 9. CDR3 length: 14 residues. Per the germline V gene, CDR1 is MRHNA and CDR2 is SNTAGT. CDR3 DNA: TGTGCCAGCAGGGAACAGGGGAGGAGGGAAAAACTGTTTTTT. Amino acid sequence: CASREQGRREKLFF.